This T cell receptor (beta chain) originates from a study of chemoradiotherapy in HPV16-positive cancers. Study results and caveats: HPV-specific T cells were functionally defined from only two HPV16-positive patients. Non-HPV-specific T cells did not expand in tumors during treatment, whereas candidate HPV-specific clones and E7-related motifs did.

The repertoire was sequenced with immunoSEQ multiplex PCR; TCRdb's copy has only in-frame clones and lacks some. Of about 7,900 clones listed, about 89% are singletons. Regarding this clone: Its target is not known.

This CDR3 comprises 14 residues. V lost 5 bases to trimming and J lost 0 bases; unmatched junction nucleotides: 3. CDR1 and CDR2 from the germline V gene are MNHEY and SMNVEV (reference sequence). Specimen: blood, collected from a patient who underwent chemoradiotherapy. The clonotype was recovered from a human donor with HPV-associated anogenital cancer. The chain uses TRBV27 and TRBJ2-7, with 8 nucleotides matching TRBD1. CDR3 nucleotide sequence: TGTGCCAGCAGTCAACAGGGGGGCTCCTACGAGCAGTACTTC. Encoded protein: CASSQQGGSYEQYF.